One sample yielded the 25 T cell receptor beta chains listed below, sequenced in a study of control samples from healthy donors and cancer patients. The protocol was immunoSEQ multiplex PCR, while the TCRdb copy is restricted to in-frame clones and leaves out a portion. The profile shows approximately 120,000 clones, roughly 86% of them singletons. The sequencing sample was made of blood. These receptors were collected from a man between 60 and 75 years old in good health.

The CDR3 bases are TGTGCCACCAGCAGAGAACTATCAACTTGGACGGAAAGGGGAAACACCATATATTTT. Amino acids: CATSRELSTWTERGNTIYF. J is TRBJ1-3 and V is TRBV15; D is unresolved. The CDR3 is 19 amino acids. Trimming cost V 0 bases and J 4 bases, with 22 bases left between them. Germline-derived CDR1 and CDR2 are LNHNV and YYDKDF (reference sequence).

This clone was observed once. The chain recombines TRBV2 with TRBJ2-1; possible D gene TRBD1, 6 bases. Germline CDR1 is SNHLY and CDR2 is FYNNEI. There are 15 residues in the CDR3. Trimming took off 2 bases at V and 8 bases at J, with 16 bases between the two ends. The CDR3 bases are TGTGCCAGCAGTGAAAGGGGGATAGGTGCGGATGAGCAGTTCTTC. Translated, it gives CASSERGIGADEQFF.

With respect to this clone: Sequence at one end of the junction differs from germline and may be a read error. The chain links TRBV5-8 to TRBJ1-3, with D unclear. The CDR3 consists of 13 residues. From germline, CDR1 is SGHTS and CDR2 YDEGEE. CDR3 region: CASSLALDRRQNF. CDR3 bases: TGTGCCAGCAGCTTGGCCTTGGACCGGCGGCAAAATTTT.

The V gene is TRBV19, the J gene TRBJ1-1; 8 bases map to TRBD1. Germline lookup yields CDR1 LNHDA and CDR2 SQIVND (reference sequence). The CDR3 has 13 amino acids. Trimming removed 10 bases from V and 3 bases from J; junction bases left unmatched: 7. Here the CDR3 reads CATGQGGDTEAFF. CDR3 DNA sequence: TGTGCCACCGGACAGGGTGGGGACACTGAAGCTTTCTTT.

The chain employs TRBV7-2 and TRBJ1-1; tentatively, D is TRBD1 (6 bases). The CDR3 sequence is 16 residues long. V lost 5 bases, J lost 6 bases, and 22 bases lay in between. The germline CDR1 and CDR2 sequences are SGHTA and FQGNSA. The chain's CDR3 is CASSRADWGANAEAFF. The CDR3 DNA follows: TGTGCCAGCAGCCGCGCCGATTGGGGGGCAAACGCTGAAGCTTTCTTT.

This chain joins TRBV16 and TRBJ1-1, with D hard to call. The CDR3 runs to 15 residues. V was cut by 6 bases and J by 2 bases, with 16 bases left in between. CDR1 and CDR2 from the germline V gene are KGHSY and FQNENV. CDR3 residues: CASRGRPGTNTEAFF. In nucleotides, the CDR3 is TGTGCCAGCAGAGGAAGGCCTGGAACAAACACTGAAGCTTTCTTT.

V gene TRBV6-2 or TRBV6-3 combines with J gene TRBJ1-2, with a tentative D call TRBD1 (6 bases). This CDR3 contains 16 residues. Deletions cut 5 bases from V and 0 bases from J, with 16 bases between. The germline gives CDR1 MNHEY, CDR2 SVGEGT. The CDR3 DNA follows: TGTGCCAGCAGTGCATCCGGGGACACAGCTAACTATGGCTACACCTTC. Encoded protein: CASSASGDTANYGYTF.

The chain is built from TRBV7-3 and TRBJ1-5, with TRBD1 matching 8 bases. Germline CDR1 is SGHTA and CDR2 is FQGTGA. J lost 7 bases, V lost 5 bases, and 4 bases had no gene match. This CDR3 spans 13 amino acids. The CDR3 DNA reads as TGTGCCAGCAGCCCCTCAGGGGGCCAGCCCCAGCATTTT. It is translated as CASSPSGGQPQHF.

The V call is TRBV4-1, the J call TRBJ1-3; weak D call: TRBD1 (6 bases). The CDR3 spans 16 residues. Trimming stripped 4 bases from V and 2 bases from J, with 15 bases between. CDR1 MGHRA and CDR2 YSYEKL come from the germline V gene. This CDR3 reads CASSPPQGLTGNTIYF. In DNA form, the CDR3 reads TGCGCCAGCAGCCCTCCACAGGGATTGACTGGAAACACCATATATTTT.

This chain uses TRBV7-2 with TRBJ2-3, with D possibly TRBD2 on 6 matching bases. This CDR3 is 15 amino acids long. Looked up from germline, CDR1 is SGHTA and CDR2 is FQGNSA. Trimming pared 5 bases from V and 2 bases from J, leaving 14 bases between. CDR3 protein: CASSPDYQYTDTQYF. Here the CDR3 DNA reads TGTGCCAGCAGCCCGGACTACCAATACACAGATACGCAGTATTTT.

This chain joins TRBV15 and TRBJ2-3; TRBD1 agrees at 10 bases. This CDR3 comprises 17 residues. V lost 5 bases to trimming and J lost 4 bases; unmatched junction nucleotides: 12. Germline lookup yields CDR1 LNHNV and CDR2 YYDKDF (reference sequence). The CDR3, as DNA: TGTGCCACCAGCCCCCGGGACAGGGGCCTCCCCGCAGATACGCAGTATTTT. Amino acids: CATSPRDRGLPADTQYF.

This clone was detected a few times. This chain joins TRBV28 and TRBJ1-2; 8 nucleotides agree with TRBD1. From germline, CDR1 is MDHEN and CDR2 SYDVKM. The CDR3 has 12 amino acids. With 5 bases clipped from V and 6 bases from J, the junction kept 2 bases outside the gene matches. The CDR3 region is CASSAGGDGYTF. Written as DNA, the CDR3 is TGTGCCAGCAGTGCAGGGGGCGATGGCTACACCTTC.

This chain connects TRBV30 to TRBJ2-3, with D perhaps matching TRBD2 (7 bases). This CDR3 has 15 amino acids. Germline CDR1 is GTSNPN and CDR2 is SVGIG (reference sequence). Trimming left V 1 base short and J 4 bases short, with 15 bases between. The CDR3 DNA sequence: TGTGCCTGGAGTGGTTGGCGGGGGACATCAGATACGCAGTATTTT. This codes for CAWSGWRGTSDTQYF.

V and J are TRBV5-6 and TRBJ2-1; TRBD2 matches at 8 bases. Germline V gives CDR1 SGHDT, CDR2 YYEEEE. The CDR3 is 18 amino acids. V shed 4 bases, J shed 2 bases, and the junction held 14 bases outside the gene matches. The CDR3 DNA reads as TGTGCCAGCAGCCCCCCGGGGGGGGTAATCCTAACCTACAATGAGCAGTTCTTC. Its protein product is CASSPPGGVILTYNEQFF. The variable domain in full, with the rest retrieved from reference TRBV5-6 and TRBJ2-1, is DAGVTQSPTHLIKTRGQQVTLRCSPKSGHDTVSWYQQALGQGPQFIFQYYEEEERQRGNFPDRFSGHQFPNYSSELNVNALLLGDSALYLCASSPPGGVILTYNEQFFGPGTRLTVL.

The DNA of the CDR3 is TGTGCCAGTAGTTTATCGGTGGCCGGGGAGCTGTTTTTT. Translated, it gives CASSLSVAGELFF. V gene TRBV19 combines with J gene TRBJ2-2; D unclear. From germline, CDR1 is LNHDA and CDR2 SQIVND (reference sequence). The length of the CDR3 is 13 residues. V lost 5 bases to trimming and J lost 6 bases, with 10 bases between them. Drawing the rest from reference TRBV19 and TRBJ2-2, the complete variable domain is DGGITQSPKYLFRKEGQNVTLSCEQNLNHDAMYWYRQDPGQGLRLIYYSQIVNDFQKGDIAEGYSVSREKKESFPLTVTSAQKNPTAFYLCASSLSVAGELFFGEGSRLTVL.

The chain recombines TRBV6-5 with TRBJ1-6, with D maybe TRBD1 (5 bases). Germline CDR1 and CDR2: MNHEY and SVGAGI. The CDR3 extends over 16 amino acids. Between the trimmed V and J ends, which lost 0 bases and 10 bases, there was a span of 16 bases. The CDR3 spells CASSYSIPRVGSPLHF. DNA of the CDR3: TGTGCCAGCAGTTACTCGATTCCCAGGGTCGGCTCACCCCTCCACTTT.

The gene calls are TRBV18 and TRBJ2-5; TRBD1 or TRBD2 may be the D gene (5 bases each). Per germline, CDR1 KGHSH and CDR2 LQKENI. V was trimmed by 3 bases and J by 2 bases, leaving 10 bases between them. The CDR3 has 14 amino acids. In DNA form, the CDR3 reads TGTGCCAGCTCACCCGGGACCCCTCAAGAGACCCAGTACTTC. Its protein product is CASSPGTPQETQYF.

The chain's CDR3 is CASSLVYTDTQYF. DNA for the CDR3: TGCGCCAGCAGCTTAGTGTACACAGATACGCAGTATTTT. V and J are TRBV5-1 and TRBJ2-3; no definite D call. Trimming pared 2 bases from V and 2 bases from J, leaving 6 bases between. The CDR3 is 13 residues long. The germline gives CDR1 SGHRS, CDR2 YFSETQ.

J is TRBJ1-4 and V is TRBV5-1; D is ambiguous. The germline CDR1 and CDR2 sequences are SGHRS and YFSETQ. The CDR3 is made up of 14 amino acids. The V end lost 4 bases, the J end lost 6 bases, and 13 bases lay between the germline ends. DNA for the CDR3: TGCGCCAGCAGCGACGGGAATCCGTATGAAAAACTGTTTTTT. As protein: CASSDGNPYEKLFF.

The chain recombines TRBV19 with TRBJ2-7, with D perhaps TRBD1 or TRBD2 (5 bases each). The CDR3 covers 15 residues. In germline, CDR1 is LNHDA, CDR2 SQIVND (reference sequence). Trimming removed 6 bases at V and 5 bases at J, with 20 bases between. The CDR3 reads CASSLRDGLRDEQYF. CDR3 coding DNA: TGTGCCAGTAGCCTTCGGGACGGCCTTCGGGACGAGCAGTACTTC. Complete variable domain (other parts from reference TRBV19 and TRBJ2-7): DGGITQSPKYLFRKEGQNVTLSCEQNLNHDAMYWYRQDPGQGLRLIYYSQIVNDFQKGDIAEGYSVSREKKESFPLTVTSAQKNPTAFYLCASSLRDGLRDEQYFGPGTRLTVT.

In this sample, this clone turned up a few times. V usage is TRBV7-2 and J usage is TRBJ1-6; D is perhaps TRBD1 (6 bases). Deletions cut 5 bases from V and 4 bases from J, with 9 bases between. This CDR3 is built from 14 residues. CDR1 SGHTA and CDR2 FQGNSA come from the germline V gene. The CDR3 DNA reads as TGTGCCAGCAGCGTGGGACAATATAATTCACCCCTCCACTTT. Its translation is CASSVGQYNSPLHF.

As for this clone: Germline is not matched at one junction end, which may reflect a read error. The CDR3 DNA reads TGTGCCAGCAGCCCATGGGGGACAGGGGGCTCCTATGTCTACACCTTC. Amino acids: CASSPWGTGGSYVYTF. J is TRBJ1-2 and V is TRBV7-2; 12 positions agree with TRBD1. The CDR3 has 16 amino acids. Germline CDR1 and CDR2: SGHTA and FQGNSA. Complete variable domain (other parts from reference TRBV7-2 and TRBJ1-2): GAGVSQSPSNKVTEKGKDVELRCDPISGHTALYWYRQSLGQGLEFLIYFQGNSAPDKSGLPSDRFSAERTGGSVSTLTIQRTQQEDSAVYLCASSPWGTGGSYVYTFGSGTRLTVV.

V usage is TRBV27 and J usage is TRBJ2-2; possible D gene TRBD1, 6 bases. Between the trimmed V and J ends, which lost 5 bases and 5 bases, there was a span of 9 bases. This CDR3 is built from 13 residues. The germline V gene encodes CDR1 MNHEY and CDR2 SMNVEV (reference sequence). Written as DNA, the CDR3 is TGTGCCAGCAGTCCCAGGGGAACCGGGGAGCTGTTTTTT. It yields the protein CASSPRGTGELFF.

This clone came up once. The V and J genes are TRBV19 and TRBJ1-6; TRBD1 is a possible D gene (5 bases). This CDR3 contains 14 residues. V dropped 9 bases and J dropped 9 bases, with 18 bases sitting between them. Germline lookup yields CDR1 LNHDA and CDR2 SQIVND (reference sequence). CDR3 loop: CASQLGGVGSPLHF. CDR3 coding DNA: TGTGCCAGCCAACTGGGGGGGGTAGGTTCACCCCTCCACTTT. The full variable domain, completed using reference TRBV19 and TRBJ1-6, is DGGITQSPKYLFRKEGQNVTLSCEQNLNHDAMYWYRQDPGQGLRLIYYSQIVNDFQKGDIAEGYSVSREKKESFPLTVTSAQKNPTAFYLCASQLGGVGSPLHFGNGTRLTVT.

The chain links TRBV7-2 to TRBJ2-1, with unresolved D. Between the trimmed V and J ends, which lost 2 bases and 0 bases, there was a span of 11 bases. CDR1 and CDR2 from the germline V gene are SGHTA and FQGNSA. The CDR3 runs to 16 residues. Here the CDR3 DNA reads TGTGCCAGCAGCTTACCTTCTGCTAGCTCCTACAATGAGCAGTTCTTC. As protein: CASSLPSASSYNEQFF.